This T cell receptor beta chain was identified during a study of blood T cell repertoires in COVID-19. Across the study: Samples came from the United States, Italy and Spain, spanning acute and convalescent COVID-19. PBMCs, B-cell-depleted T cells, or T cells provided the cDNA or gDNA that made up the material.

In the authors' workflow: The assay estimated nucleated cells by amplifying reference gene primers. The data were produced by immunoSEQ multiplex PCR, yet TCRdb's version contains in-frame clones alone and is incomplete. The D gene and trimming were derived from the DNA, and the V and J assignments and clone size from that table. The sample holds 150,000 or so clones, 87% seen once. V was cut by 4 bases and J by 7 bases, with 16 bases left in between. Germline V gene data show CDR1 as SEHNR and CDR2 as FQNEAQ (reference sequence). The CDR3 runs 15 residues. Shortly before study entry, within 2 weeks, exposed participants had met a COVID-19 case.

This sequence joins TRBV7-9 and TRBJ1-4; D gene unclear. The source is a woman aged 40 to 49 who had been exposed to COVID-19. Sequencing input: PBMCs or T cells enriched from blood (not recorded which). The CDR3 is CASSSLRGDGEKLFF. CDR3 nucleotide sequence: TGTGCCAGCAGCTCCCTGCGGGGTGACGGTGAAAAACTGTTTTTT.